These 10 T cell receptor beta chains were sequenced from one sample in a study of vaccination and CD4 T cells after COVID-19. These receptors' targets are unknown. The Oncomine TCR Beta short-read assay was applied to DNA of cultured CD4+ T cells. Cultured CD4+ T cells yielded the extracted genomic DNA. TCRdb re-called the PCR reads through MiXCR, storing one row per CDR3 protein. The sample lists 10,000 or so distinct CDR3 sequences, under 35% occurring once. Treatment here: roughly 11-day PBMC culture with coronavirus spike peptide pools or control peptides (ViraFEST assay). One should note that the unexposed donor's CD4+ T cells were collected before the COVID-19 pandemic (2011-2018). Sequencing input: CD4+ T cells from blood, cultured in vitro. The receptors here all came from a human donor in good health.

J is TRBJ2-7 and V is TRBV20-1; D not certain. The CDR3 spans 11 residues. CDR1 DFQATT and CDR2 SNEGSKA come from the germline V gene (reference sequence). The V end was cut by 5 bases, the J end by 5 bases, with 10 bases between. The CDR3 coding sequence is TGCAGTGCTTCGTCAGGTAACGAGCAGTACTTC. As protein: CSASSGNEQYF.

This clonotype has only a few counts. The chain recombines TRBV7-9 with TRBJ2-7; the match to TRBD2 covers 10 bases. Per germline, CDR1 SEHNR and CDR2 FQNEAQ (reference sequence). The CDR3 length is 15 residues. With 5 bases clipped from V and 4 bases from J, the junction kept 8 bases outside the gene matches. The CDR3 loop reads CASSRSSSGSYEQYF. CDR3 DNA sequence: TGTGCCAGCAGCCGGTCGTCTAGCGGGAGTTACGAGCAGTACTTC. Combining the CDR3 with reference TRBV7-9 and TRBJ2-7 gives the whole variable domain DTGVSQNPRHKITKRGQNVTFRCDPISEHNRLYWYRQTLGQGPEFLTYFQNEAQLEKSRLLSDRFSAERPKGSFSTLEIQRTEQGDSAMYLCASSRSSSGSYEQYFGPGTRLTVT.

The chain uses TRBV20-1 and TRBJ2-1, with D perhaps given as TRBD1 or TRBD2 (5 bases each). This CDR3 has 15 amino acids. V lost 1 base, J lost 4 bases, and 14 bases lay in between. Germline loops: CDR1 DFQATT, CDR2 SNEGSKA (reference sequence). CDR3 loop: CSARVMGLAYNEQFF. CDR3 DNA: TGCAGTGCTAGAGTAATGGGGCTAGCATACAATGAGCAGTTCTTC.

This CDR3 is CASSSLNALRQRGYGYTF. The CDR3, as DNA: TGTGCCAGCAGCTCATTAAATGCCCTGAGGCAACGGGGCTATGGCTACACCTTC. This chain connects TRBV11-2 to TRBJ1-2; D is unresolved. Germline CDR1 reads SGHAT; CDR2 reads FQNNGV. The CDR3 totals 18 residues. Trimming left V 4 bases short and J 4 bases short, with 25 bases between.

The rearrangement uses TRBV12-3 or TRBV12-4 and TRBJ1-5, with 10 bases aligning to TRBD1. This CDR3 is built from 15 residues. Trimming removed 3 bases from V and 7 bases from J; junction bases left unmatched: 6. The CDR3 reads CASSFTGQGTQPQHF. The CDR3 DNA reads TGTGCCAGCAGTTTCACGGGACAGGGGACCCAGCCCCAGCATTTT.

This chain links TRBV20-1 with TRBJ2-2; D ambiguous. Per the germline V gene, CDR1 is DFQATT and CDR2 is SNEGSKA (reference sequence). The CDR3 has 12 amino acids. Deletions cut 0 bases from V and 7 bases from J, with 6 bases between. CDR3 in amino acids: CSARDFDGELFF. CDR3 coding DNA: TGCAGTGCTAGAGATTTTGACGGGGAGCTGTTTTTT.

This clonotype was counted only a few times. V and J are TRBV6-1 and TRBJ1-2; no reliable D call. The germline V and J ends were trimmed by 6 bases and 7 bases, with 15 bases remaining between them. The germline V gene encodes CDR1 MNHNS and CDR2 SASEGT. This CDR3 region has 13 residues. The CDR3 sequence is CASSNGRLGGYTF. CDR3 bases: TGTGCCAGCAGCAACGGACGGCTAGGTGGCTACACCTTC.

The V and J genes are TRBV2 and TRBJ2-1, with a possible D match to TRBD1 (5 bases). This CDR3 region has 15 residues. The germline V gene encodes CDR1 SNHLY and CDR2 FYNNEI. Trimming left V 7 bases short and J 6 bases short, with 19 bases between. CDR3 loop: CASTSQGRGSNEQFF. CDR3 nucleotide sequence: TGTGCCAGCACCTCTCAGGGAAGGGGCTCCAATGAGCAGTTCTTC.

This rearrangement joins TRBV7-6 to TRBJ2-7; D unclear. V shed 5 bases and J shed 3 bases, with 5 bases lying between them. The CDR3 sequence is 11 residues long. Per the germline V gene, CDR1 is SGHVS and CDR2 is FNYEAQ. The CDR3 region has the DNA TGTGCCAGCAGCCTCAGCTACGAGCAGTACTTC. As protein: CASSLSYEQYF.

As regards this clonotype: The junction departs from the called germline gene at one end, perhaps through a read error. This chain connects TRBV7-6 to TRBJ1-2; D may be TRBD1 (6 bases). CDR1 and CDR2 from the germline V gene are SGHVS and FNYEAQ. This CDR3 contains 15 residues. The CDR3 DNA sequence: TGTGCCAGCAGCTTGGGGCAGGGGCTACGCTATGGCTACGCCTTC. Translating gives CASSLGQGLRYGYAF.